This T cell receptor (beta chain) is drawn from a study of cytomegalovirus exposure and HLA in healthy donors. This clone was counted only a few times. It was with 60 Vbeta and 13 Jbeta primers that the PCR ran. The table came from immunoSEQ multiplex PCR; TCRdb's copy has only in-frame clones and leaves some out. In the table there are 100,000 or so clones, 12% to 15% of which are singletons. This CDR3 contains 16 residues. Germline CDR1 reads SEHNR; CDR2 reads FQNEAQ (reference sequence). The V end lost 5 bases, the J end lost 4 bases, and 18 bases lay between the germline ends. The J gene is TRBJ1-5, the V gene TRBV7-9, with D possibly being TRBD1 (6 bases). Sequenced sample: PBMCs. The receptor comes from a female donor in good health and CMV-seronegative. CDR3: CASSDDRQAWNQPQHF. The CDR3 DNA is TGTGCCAGCAGCGACGATAGACAGGCTTGGAATCAGCCCCAGCATTTT.